These T cell receptor beta chains were read from a single sample in a study of T cell changes during pregnancy in multiple sclerosis. Sequencing used immunoSEQ multiplex PCR; TCRdb keeps in-frame clones, though not all of them. The sample records fewer than 12,000 clones, about 89% being singletons. The source material was CD8+ T cells from peripheral blood mononuclear cells, sampled in the first trimester of pregnancy. These TCRs come from a female donor in good health, enrolled as a control in a pregnancy study. CDR3s include the opening cysteine and the closing phenylalanine or tryptophan. Fields, in order: CDR3 DNA, CDR3 protein, V gene, J gene, clone size, D gene. A D gene is named only where the DNA matches it firmly. Clone sizes are given selectively: once, few, many, or a class where the clone is expanded.

TGTGCCAGCAGCGTAGACGCAGGGGCCAATCAGCCCCAGCATTTT	CASSVDAGANQPQHF	TRBV9	TRBJ1-5	NA	NA
TGTGCCAGCAGTGAATGGCAGAACACTGAAGCTTTCTTT	CASSEWQNTEAFF	TRBV2	TRBJ1-1	few	NA
TGTGCCAGCAGCCCCTCTAGCCCCTCCGGAGAGCAGTACTTC	CASSPSSPSGEQYF	TRBV7-8	TRBJ2-7	NA	NA
TGCGCCAGCAGCCATACCTTGGTCAGTTCACCCCTCCACTTT	CASSHTLVSSPLHF	TRBV4-1	TRBJ1-6	few	NA
TGCGCCAGCAGCCAAGCTTTGCTGGGTGGGCCCCAGTACTTC	CASSQALLGGPQYF	TRBV4-3	TRBJ2-5	NA	NA
TGTGCCAGCTCACCACCCCAGGGGCCCATTTATGGCTACACCTTC	CASSPPQGPIYGYTF	TRBV18	TRBJ1-2	NA	NA
TGTGCCAGCAGCTTAGCTGGCAGTACCTACGAGCAGTACTTC	CASSLAGSTYEQYF	TRBV7-9	TRBJ2-7	NA	NA
TGCGCCAGCAGTCAAAATCGGACCGGGACAGACTACGAGCAGTACTTC	CASSQNRTGTDYEQYF	TRBV23-1	TRBJ2-7	NA	TRBD1
TGTGCCAGTAGTATACGGGATCAGAACACTGAAGCTTTCTTT	CASSIRDQNTEAFF	TRBV19	TRBJ1-1	NA	NA
TGTGCCAGCAGTGCCCTACAGGGGATCCGAGCTTTCTTT	CASSALQGIRAFF	TRBV27	TRBJ1-1	NA	TRBD1
TGCGCCAGCAGCCCGAAGATAGGGGACACTGAAGCTTTCTTT	CASSPKIGDTEAFF	TRBV5-1	TRBJ1-1	NA	NA
TGTGCCAGCAGCTTTTTCGGGGTCGGGTCTGATGGCTACACCTTC	CASSFFGVGSDGYTF	TRBV7-2	TRBJ1-2	NA	NA
TGTGCCAGCTCACTAAGAGCGGGGATAACTGAAGCTTTCTTT	CASSLRAGITEAFF	TRBV18	TRBJ1-1	NA	NA
TGTGCCAGTAGTCCCCCGGACAGGTACAATGAGCAGTTCTTC	CASSPPDRYNEQFF	TRBV19	TRBJ2-1	NA	TRBD1
TGTGCTAGTGGCCCAGGGACTTACGAGCAGTACTTC	CASGPGTYEQYF	TRBV12-5	TRBJ2-7	NA	NA
TGTGCCAGCAGCTTCCCCGGACTAGCGGGTTCCGCCTACGAGCAGTACTTC	CASSFPGLAGSAYEQYF	TRBV11-1	TRBJ2-7	once	TRBD2
TGTGCCTGGATGGTCCCGCTAGGGGAACTGACTGATTCACCCCTCCACTTT	CAWMVPLGELTDSPLHF	TRBV30	TRBJ1-6	NA	NA
TGTGCCAGCAGCTTGGACCTAATTTATCAGCCCCAGCATTTT	CASSLDLIYQPQHF	TRBV5-5	TRBJ1-5	NA	NA
TGTGCCAGCAGCAGGTCGAGTAGGGGGGGAACAGATACGCAGTATTTT	CASSRSSRGGTDTQYF	TRBV21-1	TRBJ2-3	NA	NA
TGTGCCAGCAGTTTATACCCAGGGGTCCCGGGCGAAAAACTGTTTTTT	CASSLYPGVPGEKLFF	TRBV27	TRBJ1-4	NA	NA
TGCGCCAGCAGCCATCAAACCGGGACAGGCGGATCACCCCTCCACTTT	CASSHQTGTGGSPLHF	TRBV4-3	TRBJ1-6	NA	TRBD1
TGTGCCAGCAGGCGTCCGGGACAAAGCTACGAGCAGTACTTC	CASRRPGQSYEQYF	TRBV27	TRBJ2-7	once	NA
TGTGCCAGTACCCCAGTGGACAGGGTAAGCAATCAGCCCCAGCATTTT	CASTPVDRVSNQPQHF	TRBV19	TRBJ1-5	NA	TRBD1
TGTGCCAGCAGTCTACTAGCGGGGGGGAACAATGAGCAGTTCTTC	CASSLLAGGNNEQFF	TRBV28	TRBJ2-1	NA	TRBD2
TGTGCTAGTGGCTTGTCCTTCGGACTTCCAACACAAGAGACCCAGTACTTC	CASGLSFGLPTQETQYF	TRBV12-5	TRBJ2-5	NA	NA
TGTGCCAGCAGCTTAGGTAACCTCCGGGGCTACACCTTC	CASSLGNLRGYTF	TRBV7-8	TRBJ1-2	NA	NA
TGTGCCAGCAGTTACTCGCGGGGGGGCAACACAGATACGCAGTATTTT	CASSYSRGGNTDTQYF	TRBV6-5	TRBJ2-3	NA	TRBD2
TGTGCCAGCAGCGTTTCCGGGACTCAGGTCTACGAGCAGTACTTC	CASSVSGTQVYEQYF	TRBV5-6	TRBJ2-7	NA	NA
TGTGCCAGCAGCGCGGGACCGCTCTCCTACGAGCAGTACTTC	CASSAGPLSYEQYF	TRBV11-3	TRBJ2-7	NA	NA
TGTGCCAGCAGCCTTACTAGCGGGGGGGCCCTTATCCTATACAATGAGCAGTTCTTC	CASSLTSGGALILYNEQFF	TRBV13	TRBJ2-1	NA	TRBD2
TGTGCCAGCAGTGTGGGGACAGGGAACACTGAAGCTTTCTTT	CASSVGTGNTEAFF	TRBV6-1	TRBJ1-1	NA	TRBD1
TGTTCCGAGGGAGCTAACTATGGCTACACCTTC	CSEGANYGYTF	TRBV2	TRBJ1-2	few	NA
TGTGCCAGCAGCTCTGCAGACTACACCGGGGAGCTGTTTTTT	CASSSADYTGELFF	TRBV9	TRBJ2-2	NA	NA
TGCAGCGTTCCCCATCCACATGAGACAGGGGTAGGGTATGGCTACACCTTC	CSVPHPHETGVGYGYTF	TRBV29-1	TRBJ1-2	NA	TRBD1
TGCAGCGTTGAAGAGGGGGGGAGCTACGAGCAGTACTTC	CSVEEGGSYEQYF	TRBV29-1	TRBJ2-7	NA	TRBD2
TGCAGCGTTGAAGGTCAGATCCCCTACGAGCAGTACTTC	CSVEGQIPYEQYF	TRBV29-1	TRBJ2-7	NA	NA
TGTGCCAGCAGCTTCCTCTCTACTGGTCCCACAGATACGCAGTATTTT	CASSFLSTGPTDTQYF	TRBV5-6	TRBJ2-3	NA	NA
TGTGCCAGCAGCTATCGACAGATAAACTATGGCTACACCTTC	CASSYRQINYGYTF	TRBV5-8	TRBJ1-2	NA	NA
TGTGCCAGCAGCTCCTTTATACGGACAGGAAGGGTCTACAATGAGCAGTTCTTC	CASSSFIRTGRVYNEQFF	TRBV7-9	TRBJ2-1	NA	TRBD1
TGTGCCAGTAGTCCGGGACTGTCAAATGGCTACACCTTC	CASSPGLSNGYTF	TRBV19	TRBJ1-2	NA	NA
TGTGCCAGCAGCCCCGGGACATCCGCCGCTAACTATGGCTACACCTTC	CASSPGTSAANYGYTF	TRBV9	TRBJ1-2	NA	NA
TGTGCCAGCAGCTTACTGAAGGGGAATGAAAAACTGTTTTTT	CASSLLKGNEKLFF	TRBV7-9	TRBJ1-4	NA	NA